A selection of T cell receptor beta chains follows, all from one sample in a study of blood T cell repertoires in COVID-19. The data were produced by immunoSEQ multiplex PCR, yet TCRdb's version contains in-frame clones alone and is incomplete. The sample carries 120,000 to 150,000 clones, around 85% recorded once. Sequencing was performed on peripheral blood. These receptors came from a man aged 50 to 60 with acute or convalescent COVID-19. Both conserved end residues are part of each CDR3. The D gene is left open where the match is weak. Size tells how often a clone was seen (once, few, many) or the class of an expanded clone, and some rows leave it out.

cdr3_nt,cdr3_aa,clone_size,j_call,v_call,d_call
TGTGCCAGCAGCCTGATCACAGGGGACGAAAAACTGTTTTTT,CASSLITGDEKLFF,-,TRBJ1-4,TRBV7-2,TRBD1
TGTGCCAGTAGTCGCACCCTCACAGGGGGCGGATCACCCCTCCACTTT,CASSRTLTGGGSPLHF,-,TRBJ1-6,TRBV19,TRBD1
TGTGCCAGCAGTCGCACAGGGCCTAATCAGCCCCAGCATTTT,CASSRTGPNQPQHF,-,TRBJ1-5,TRBV6-5,-
TGTGCCAGCTCCGGATCCGGCGGCGATCAGCCCCAGCATTTT,CASSGSGGDQPQHF,-,TRBJ1-5,TRBV18,-
TGCGCCAGCAGCTCAGGGGGACTAGCGCGAGACAATGAGCAGTTCTTC,CASSSGGLARDNEQFF,-,TRBJ2-1,TRBV23-1,TRBD2
TGCGCCAGCAGCGCCGGGACTAGCTCCTACAATGAGCAGTTCTTC,CASSAGTSSYNEQFF,-,TRBJ2-1,TRBV4-1,TRBD2
TGTGCCATCGCCAGGGGCGCCGGAACTGGGGCCAACGTCCTGACTTTC,CAIARGAGTGANVLTF,-,TRBJ2-6,TRBV7-6,-
TGTGCCAGCAGCTTACGCCTCAAGCCCTACGAGCAGTACTTC,CASSLRLKPYEQYF,many,TRBJ2-7,TRBV11-3,-
TGCGCCAGCAGCTTGGCTAGCGGGAGTGTTAGCTACGAGCAGTACTTC,CASSLASGSVSYEQYF,once,TRBJ2-7,TRBV5-1,TRBD2
TGCGCCAGCTGCTTTAGCGATAGCTCCTACAATGAGCAGTTCTTC,CASCFSDSSYNEQFF,-,TRBJ2-1,TRBV5-1,-
TGCGCCAGCAGCTCCGGACAGGGAGCTCGTGAGCAGTTCTTC,CASSSGQGAREQFF,-,TRBJ2-1,TRBV5-1,TRBD1
TGTGCCACCTGCCGGGGTACGGGATCACCCCTCCACTTT,CATCRGTGSPLHF,-,TRBJ1-6,TRBV7-9,-
TGCGCCAGCAGCTCGACTAGCGGGAGAGCAGAGACCCAGTACTTC,CASSSTSGRAETQYF,-,TRBJ2-5,TRBV4-1,TRBD2